This paragraph covers one T cell receptor beta chain sequence. In the original processing: The authors estimated nucleated cell counts from reference gene primer amplification. The method was immunoSEQ multiplex PCR; TCRdb's version includes in-frame clones alone and lacks a portion of them. The V and J calls and clone size are taken from that table; D and trimming were inferred from the DNA. The sample lists approximately 290,000 clones, 70% to 90% seen once, with 3.5% to 4.5% in the top ten. The sample comes from a study of blood T cell repertoires in COVID-19. At the level of the study: Donors in the United States, Italy and Spain gave samples during acute or convalescent COVID-19.

Per the germline V gene, CDR1 is SGHRS and CDR2 is YFSETQ. The CDR3 has 16 amino acids. With V trimmed by 4 bases and J by 5 bases, 8 bases remained unmatched. Cohort placement rested on clinical history that participants reported themselves. The sequence derives from a woman aged 25 to 39 who had recovered from COVID-19. This chain joins TRBV5-1 and TRBJ2-5; 13 bases map to TRBD2. Sequencing input: PBMCs or T cells enriched from blood (not recorded which). The CDR3 DNA reads as TGCGCCAGCAGCCTTCGACTAGCGGGGGGCAGGGAGACCCAGTACTTC. Translating gives CASSLRLAGGRETQYF.